A selection of T cell receptor beta chains follows, all from one sample in a study of blood T cell repertoires in COVID-19. TCRdb's copy holds only in-frame clones and misses some; the assay was immunoSEQ multiplex PCR. The sample includes some 89,000 clones, 81% of them seen just once. The sequenced sample was peripheral blood. Source of these receptors: a man aged 55 to 70 with acute or convalescent COVID-19. The CDR3 runs from the conserved cysteine through the conserved F or W. Each record gives: V gene, J gene, D gene, clone size, CDR3 DNA, CDR3 protein. The D gene is left open where the match is weak. Rows give clone size only sometimes, using once, few, many, or a class for an expanded clone.

V gene: TRBV2
J gene: TRBJ2-5
D gene: TRBD1
clone size: .
CDR3 DNA: TGTGCCAGCTTGGAACAGGGGAAGACCCAGTACTTC
CDR3 protein: CASLEQGKTQYF

V gene: TRBV6-2/TRBV6-3
J gene: TRBJ1-5
D gene: .
clone size: .
CDR3 DNA: TGTGCCAGCAGTTACTCGCGAGGGTTCAATCAGCCCCAGCATTTT
CDR3 protein: CASSYSRGFNQPQHF

V gene: TRBV3-1/TRBV3-2
J gene: TRBJ1-4
D gene: .
clone size: .
CDR3 DNA: TGTGCCAGCAGCCAAGATCGCGGAAAACTGTTTTTT
CDR3 protein: CASSQDRGKLFF

V gene: TRBV5-1
J gene: TRBJ2-7
D gene: .
clone size: .
CDR3 DNA: TGCGCCAGCAGCCTGGGAGGGACAGGAATCTACGAGCAGTACTTC
CDR3 protein: CASSLGGTGIYEQYF

V gene: TRBV11-3
J gene: TRBJ2-1
D gene: .
clone size: .
CDR3 DNA: TGTGCCAGCAGCTCCCGAGGGCCCAAGGGCAATGAGCAGTTCTTC
CDR3 protein: CASSSRGPKGNEQFF

V gene: TRBV11-3
J gene: TRBJ2-5
D gene: .
clone size: .
CDR3 DNA: TGTGCCAGCAGCTCCTTCCAGGGGGGAGAGACCCAGTACTTC
CDR3 protein: CASSSFQGGETQYF

V gene: TRBV5-1
J gene: TRBJ2-6
D gene: .
clone size: .
CDR3 DNA: TGCGCCACCCGGGACTCTGGGGCCAACGTCCTGACTTTC
CDR3 protein: CATRDSGANVLTF

V gene: TRBV19
J gene: TRBJ1-5
D gene: .
clone size: .
CDR3 DNA: TGTGCCAGTAGTACCCGCAGGGAATGGTACAGCAATCAGCCCCAGCATTTT
CDR3 protein: CASSTRREWYSNQPQHF

V gene: TRBV7-9
J gene: TRBJ1-1
D gene: .
clone size: .
CDR3 DNA: TGTGCCAGCAGCTTAGCGATAGTACAGGGATGGGATACTGAAGCTTTCTTT
CDR3 protein: CASSLAIVQGWDTEAFF

V gene: TRBV7-2
J gene: TRBJ2-1
D gene: TRBD2
clone size: many
CDR3 DNA: TGTGCCAGCAGCCCCGGCGGGGGGGCTTTAGGCAATGAGCAGTTCTTC
CDR3 protein: CASSPGGGALGNEQFF

V gene: TRBV4-1
J gene: TRBJ1-1
D gene: .
clone size: .
CDR3 DNA: TGCGCCAGCAGCCAAGATCGGGGGGTTGTCGTTTTCTTT
CDR3 protein: CASSQDRGVVVFF

V gene: TRBV5-1
J gene: TRBJ2-2
D gene: TRBD1
clone size: .
CDR3 DNA: TGCGCCAGCAGCTTAAAACAGGGGTCGGGCGGGGAGCTGTTTTTT
CDR3 protein: CASSLKQGSGGELFF

V gene: TRBV5-4
J gene: TRBJ1-6
D gene: TRBD1
clone size: .
CDR3 DNA: TGTGCCAGCACCTCGGGACAGGGAGAATCACCCCTCCACTTT
CDR3 protein: CASTSGQGESPLHF

V gene: TRBV19
J gene: TRBJ1-2
D gene: TRBD1
clone size: .
CDR3 DNA: TGTGCCAGTGCAGATCCCGGGACAGGAACTAACTATGGCTACACCTTC
CDR3 protein: CASADPGTGTNYGYTF

V gene: TRBV5-1
J gene: TRBJ2-1
D gene: .
clone size: .
CDR3 DNA: TGCGCCAGCAGCCAACCAGGTTCCCTACAACATGAGCAGTTCTTC
CDR3 protein: CASSQPGSLQHEQFF

V gene: TRBV5-4
J gene: TRBJ1-1
D gene: TRBD1
clone size: .
CDR3 DNA: TGTGCCAGCAGCGCAGGACAGGGGTGGAACACTGAAGCTTTCTTT
CDR3 protein: CASSAGQGWNTEAFF

V gene: TRBV6-5
J gene: TRBJ1-6
D gene: TRBD1
clone size: .
CDR3 DNA: TGTGCCAGCAGTTACTACGTAGGACAGGGAAATTCACCCCTCCACTTT
CDR3 protein: CASSYYVGQGNSPLHF

V gene: TRBV5-1
J gene: TRBJ2-3
D gene: TRBD1
clone size: few
CDR3 DNA: TGCGCCAGCAGCTTGGGGGGGACAGGTAGCACAGATACGCAGTATTTT
CDR3 protein: CASSLGGTGSTDTQYF

V gene: TRBV27
J gene: TRBJ2-3
D gene: TRBD2
clone size: once
CDR3 DNA: TGTGCCAGCGCGGGAGGGCGGACCACAGATACGCAGTATTTT
CDR3 protein: CASAGGRTTDTQYF

V gene: TRBV10-1
J gene: TRBJ1-4
D gene: TRBD1
clone size: .
CDR3 DNA: TGCGCCAGCAGTGACCCGGGACAGGGGAATAATGAAAAACTGTTTTTT
CDR3 protein: CASSDPGQGNNEKLFF

V gene: TRBV28
J gene: TRBJ2-1
D gene: TRBD2
clone size: .
CDR3 DNA: TGTGCCAGCAGTTTTGCGGGAGGGGGTGAAGATGAGCAGTTCTTC
CDR3 protein: CASSFAGGGEDEQFF

V gene: TRBV5-1
J gene: TRBJ2-3
D gene: .
clone size: .
CDR3 DNA: TGCGCCAGCAGCCAGAGCACAGATACGCAGTATTTT
CDR3 protein: CASSQSTDTQYF

V gene: TRBV2
J gene: TRBJ1-2
D gene: TRBD1
clone size: .
CDR3 DNA: TGTGCCAGCAGGGGGACAGGGGCAGGCTACACCTTC
CDR3 protein: CASRGTGAGYTF

V gene: TRBV11-3
J gene: TRBJ2-7
D gene: .
clone size: .
CDR3 DNA: TGTGCCAGCACAAATCGAGGGCAGGGGTACTACGAGCAGTACTTC
CDR3 protein: CASTNRGQGYYEQYF

V gene: TRBV4-1
J gene: TRBJ2-2
D gene: .
clone size: .
CDR3 DNA: TGCGCCAGCAGCCATGGCAAAGGGGGGGTCGCGAACACCGGGGAGCTGTTTTTT
CDR3 protein: CASSHGKGGVANTGELFF

V gene: TRBV3-1/TRBV3-2
J gene: TRBJ1-1
D gene: TRBD1
clone size: .
CDR3 DNA: TGTGCCAGCAGCCATGAGGACAGGGTCACTGAAGCTTTCTTT
CDR3 protein: CASSHEDRVTEAFF

V gene: TRBV28
J gene: TRBJ2-7
D gene: TRBD1
clone size: .
CDR3 DNA: TGTGCCAGCAGTTTAGACGACAGGGTGGCCGAGCAGTACTTC
CDR3 protein: CASSLDDRVAEQYF

V gene: TRBV19
J gene: TRBJ2-7
D gene: .
clone size: .
CDR3 DNA: TGTGCCAGTAGTATCCAGGGGGGCTACGAGCAGTACTTC
CDR3 protein: CASSIQGGYEQYF

V gene: TRBV18
J gene: TRBJ2-2
D gene: .
clone size: .
CDR3 DNA: TGTGCCAGCTCACCCCAGAAGTACACCGGGGAGCTGTTTTTT
CDR3 protein: CASSPQKYTGELFF

V gene: TRBV18
J gene: TRBJ1-4
D gene: .
clone size: .
CDR3 DNA: TGTGCCAGCTCACCCTCCCAGTATGAAAAACTGTTTTTT
CDR3 protein: CASSPSQYEKLFF

V gene: TRBV19
J gene: TRBJ2-2
D gene: .
clone size: .
CDR3 DNA: TGTGCCAGTAGTAGCAGTATTGCGAACACCGGGGAGCTGTTTTTT
CDR3 protein: CASSSSIANTGELFF